The 30 T cell receptor beta chains below come from one sample, sequenced in a study of shared clonotypes between healthy human individuals. Clones were sequenced by immunoSEQ multiplex PCR, and TCRdb holds only the in-frame ones, with some missing. The sample lists about 2,500,000 clones; around nine tenths were seen once. The sequenced sample consisted of naive CD4+ T cells sorted from blood. Subset defined: CD45RA+ positively selected. These receptor sequences come from a man aged 18 to 30 in good health.

V usage is TRBV29-1 and J usage is TRBJ2-3; D is undetermined. The ends were cut back, 0 bases at V and 4 bases at J, with 8 bases in the middle. The CDR3 has 13 residues. CDR1 SQVTM and CDR2 ANQGSEA come from the germline V gene. CDR3 sequence: CSVEDQTADTQYF. The DNA of the CDR3 is TGCAGCGTTGAAGATCAGACGGCAGATACGCAGTATTTT.

This chain links TRBV13 with TRBJ2-4, with D tentatively TRBD2 (8 bases). The CDR3 consists of 20 residues. Germline V gene data show CDR1 as PRHDT and CDR2 as FYEKMQ (reference sequence). The V and J ends lost 5 bases and 0 bases respectively, with 26 bases between them. CDR3 loop: CASSLRQGGREGTAKNIQYF. CDR3 DNA sequence: TGTGCCAGCAGCCTCCGACAGGGAGGACGGGAGGGCACAGCCAAAAACATTCAGTACTTC.

This chain uses TRBV28 with TRBJ1-2; maybe TRBD1 (6 bases). V lost 6 bases and J 4 bases, leaving 12 bases between the germline ends. The CDR3 is made up of 13 amino acids. Germline V gene lookup returns CDR1 MDHEN and CDR2 SYDVKM. The CDR3 DNA reads TGTGCCAGCAGACCCACAGGGATCTATGGCTACACCTTC. It encodes CASRPTGIYGYTF.

The V call is TRBV7-2, the J call TRBJ2-3, with 7 bases matching TRBD2. The CDR3 runs to 16 residues. J was trimmed by 2 bases and V by 5 bases; bases with no gene match: 10. Per germline, CDR1 SGHTA and CDR2 FQGNSA. The CDR3 nucleotides are TGTGCCAGCAGCCCCCCGGGCGGGAGTCCCACAGATACGCAGTATTTT. As protein: CASSPPGGSPTDTQYF.

The chain joins TRBV13 to TRBJ2-2, with TRBD2 matching over 8 bases. The germline V gene has CDR1 PRHDT and CDR2 FYEKMQ (reference sequence). The CDR3 has 15 residues. V lost 3 bases and J lost 4; bases outside the gene matches: 4. The CDR3 DNA reads as TGTGCCAGCAGCTTCACGGGGGGGCCCACCGGGGAGCTGTTTTTT. This encodes CASSFTGGPTGELFF.

The genes are TRBV10-3 and TRBJ2-4; TRBD1 aligns across 8 bases. The junction had 7 bases not matched to a gene; V was cut back by 11 bases and J by 7 bases. The CDR3 has 12 residues. Germline V gene data show CDR1 as ENHRY and CDR2 as SYGVKD. The CDR3 here is CAATGDGNIQYF. The CDR3, as DNA: TGTGCCGCGACAGGGGATGGGAACATTCAGTACTTC.

CDR3 loop: CASSLERGPLGTEAFF. As DNA, the CDR3 is TGTGCCAGCAGCTTAGAGCGGGGTCCCCTTGGGACTGAAGCTTTCTTT. The rearrangement uses TRBV7-2 and TRBJ1-1; D unclear. Trimming shortened V by 1 base and J by 5 bases, and 17 bases separated the two germline ends. The CDR3 spans 16 residues. Germline CDR1 and CDR2: SGHTA and FQGNSA.

This clone was seen only once. The chain uses TRBV6-5 and TRBJ2-2; no clear D. The V gene's germline CDR1 is MNHEY and CDR2 SVGAGI. Deletions cut 6 bases from V and 1 base from J, with 12 bases between. The length of the CDR3 is 15 residues. The CDR3 sequence: CASRGAILNTGELFF. CDR3 bases: TGTGCCAGCAGGGGTGCTATCTTGAACACCGGGGAGCTGTTTTTT.

The J gene is TRBJ1-2, the V gene TRBV10-3, with a possible D match to TRBD1 (5 bases). V was clipped by 11 bases and J by 5 bases, with 9 bases between them. The CDR3 is 10 residues long. Germline CDR1 and CDR2: ENHRY and SYGVKD. The CDR3 here is CAARQYGYTF. The CDR3, as DNA: TGTGCCGCCCGACAGTATGGCTACACCTTC.

This clone was observed once. This chain's CDR3 is CASSRFSGISTNEKLFF. In nucleotides, the CDR3 is TGCGCCAGCAGCCGATTTTCAGGGATCAGTACTAATGAAAAACTGTTTTTT. The chain couples TRBV4-1 to TRBJ1-4; possibly TRBD1 for D (5 bases). CDR1 and CDR2 (germline): MGHRA, YSYEKL. V lost 4 bases to trimming and J lost 2 bases, with 17 bases between them. The CDR3 length is 17 residues.

The chain uses TRBV7-2 and TRBJ2-2, with D unresolved. Between the trimmed V and J ends, which lost 6 bases and 0 bases, there was a span of 11 bases. CDR1 and CDR2 (germline): SGHTA, FQGNSA. CDR3 length: 15 amino acids. CDR3 region: CASRPGVANTGELFF. DNA of the CDR3: TGTGCCAGCAGGCCAGGTGTCGCGAACACCGGGGAGCTGTTTTTT.

The chain employs TRBV27 and TRBJ1-6, with TRBD1 matching over 10 bases. Germline V gene sequence: CDR1 MNHEY, CDR2 SMNVEV (reference sequence). Trimming at V came to 8 bases and at J to 9 bases, leaving 7 bases not matched to a gene. This CDR3 region has 14 residues. The chain's CDR3 is CASRRQGATSPLHF. DNA for the CDR3: TGTGCCAGCCGGAGACAGGGGGCGACTTCACCCCTCCACTTT.

The sample holds a few counts of this clone. The chain joins TRBV5-1 to TRBJ2-4, with 8 bases identical to TRBD1. The V gene end was trimmed by 4 bases and the J gene end by 7 bases; junction bases not matched to a gene: 4. Looked up from germline, CDR1 is SGHRS and CDR2 is YFSETQ. The CDR3 loop spans 13 amino acids. The CDR3 loop is CASSGQGGNIQYF. The CDR3, as DNA: TGCGCCAGCAGCGGACAGGGTGGGAACATTCAGTACTTC.

This clone showed up just once. V and J are TRBV5-1 and TRBJ2-2; D uncertain. Germline assignment: CDR1 SGHRS and CDR2 YFSETQ. V was trimmed by 0 bases and J by 1 base, leaving 7 bases between them. CDR3 length: 15 residues. CDR3 residues: CASSLDTRNTGELFF. The CDR3 DNA reads TGCGCCAGCAGCTTGGATACAAGGAACACCGGGGAGCTGTTTTTT. The entire variable domain, with the rest obtained from reference TRBV5-1 and TRBJ2-2, is as follows: KAGVTQTPRYLIKTRGQQVTLSCSPISGHRSVSWYQQTPGQGLQFLFEYFSETQRNKGNFPGRFSGRQFSNSRSEMNVSTLELGDSALYLCASSLDTRNTGELFFGEGSRLTVL.

The rearrangement uses TRBV10-3 and TRBJ1-1, with D unresolved. Germline CDR1 and CDR2: ENHRY and SYGVKD. Trimming removed 0 bases at V and 1 base at J, with 9 bases between. This CDR3 has 15 amino acids. As DNA, the CDR3 is TGTGCCATCAGTGAGTCGACCGCGAAGAACACTGAAGCTTTCTTT. Amino acids: CAISESTAKNTEAFF.

The chain couples TRBV4-1 to TRBJ2-3; 8 bases map to TRBD1. The CDR3 consists of 16 residues. In germline, CDR1 is MGHRA, CDR2 YSYEKL. J lost 4 bases, V lost 3 bases, and 9 bases had no gene match. The CDR3 spells CASSHGQGRIADTQYF. CDR3 nucleotide sequence: TGCGCCAGCAGCCACGGACAGGGAAGGATCGCAGATACGCAGTATTTT.

The rearrangement uses TRBV6-1 and TRBJ1-2; no definite D call. The ends were cut back, 2 bases at V and 2 bases at J, with 9 bases in the middle. The germline V gene encodes CDR1 MNHNS and CDR2 SASEGT. The CDR3 extends over 14 amino acids. In nucleotides, the CDR3 is TGTGCCAGCAGTGAATTTGGGGTGAACTATGGCTACACCTTC. Its protein is CASSEFGVNYGYTF.

V gene TRBV6-1 combines with J gene TRBJ2-2; 9 bases are a match to TRBD1. The germline V gene has CDR1 MNHNS and CDR2 SASEGT. Losses at the gene ends were 10 bases for V and 4 bases for J; bases not matched to a gene: 4. The CDR3 is 13 amino acids. The CDR3 coding sequence is TGTGCCACCAGGACAGGGGCCACCGGGGAGCTGTTTTTT. Its translation: CATRTGATGELFF.

On this clone: Other DNA sequences in this specimen translate into the identical CDR3. The CDR3 nucleotides read TGTGCCAGCAGCTTGTTAGGTAGCAACTATGGCTACACCTTC. It translates to CASSLLGSNYGYTF. The rearrangement joins TRBV5-4 to TRBJ1-2, with D unclear. V was cut by 1 base and J by 2 bases, with 9 bases left in between. CDR1 SGHNT and CDR2 YYREEE come from the germline V gene (reference sequence). This CDR3 is 14 amino acids long.

This clone was detected a few times. The V call is TRBV19, the J call TRBJ1-5; D is perhaps TRBD1 (5 bases). The germline V gene has CDR1 LNHDA and CDR2 SQIVND (reference sequence). The CDR3 totals 14 residues. Trimming took 9 bases from V and 3 from J, leaving 15 bases between them. The CDR3 loop is CASSAGTDNQPQHF. The CDR3 DNA sequence: TGTGCCAGCAGCGCCGGGACGGACAATCAGCCCCAGCATTTT.

This rearrangement joins TRBV6-6 to TRBJ1-2; TRBD1 matches at 8 bases. J was trimmed by 2 bases and V by 2 bases; bases with no gene match: 7. Germline V lookup: CDR1 MNHNY, CDR2 SVGAGI (reference sequence). The CDR3 spans 16 residues. The CDR3 coding sequence is TGTGCCAGCAGTTACCCAAACAGGGGGTCCAACTATGGCTACACCTTC. Protein product: CASSYPNRGSNYGYTF.

CDR3 bases: TGCGCCAGCAGCCAAGATAGAAAGGGATCGACGCCTGGAAGACTGTTTTTT. It encodes CASSQDRKGSTPGRLFF. The V and J genes are TRBV4-3 and TRBJ1-4; D is unresolved. The germline V gene has CDR1 LGHNA and CDR2 YSLEER. The CDR3 has 17 amino acids. V gave up 0 bases and J gave up 13 bases, with 24 bases separating them.

This rearrangement joins TRBV10-3 to TRBJ1-2, with D perhaps TRBD1 (5 bases). This CDR3 has 14 residues. CDR1 ENHRY and CDR2 SYGVKD come from the germline V gene. Trimming removed 4 bases at V and 12 bases at J, with 21 bases between. The CDR3 DNA reads TGTGCCATCAGTGTCGAACCGGGACGGGGTATTGACACCTTC. Protein sequence: CAISVEPGRGIDTF.

This clone was detected once. Other DNA variants within this sample encode the same CDR3. This chain uses TRBV11-2 with TRBJ2-5, with TRBD2 identical over 8 bases. Germline CDR1 SGHAT, CDR2 FQNNGV. With 3 bases clipped from V and 5 bases from J, the junction kept 2 bases outside the gene matches. CDR3 length: 13 residues. CDR3 DNA sequence: TGTGCCAGCAGCTTTACGGGAGGGGAGACCCAGTACTTC. It encodes CASSFTGGETQYF.

Concerning this clone itself: Additional DNA sequences in this sample encode the identical CDR3. V gene TRBV28 combines with J gene TRBJ2-2; 7 positions agree with TRBD2. From germline, CDR1 is MDHEN and CDR2 SYDVKM. This CDR3 has 15 residues. V lost 5 bases and J lost 1; bases outside the gene matches: 4. CDR3 amino acids: CASSPPGGNTGELFF. The CDR3 DNA sequence: TGTGCCAGCAGTCCCCCGGGGGGGAACACCGGGGAGCTGTTTTTT.

A remark on this clone: Other DNA sequences in the sample encode the same CDR3. V usage is TRBV7-2 and J usage is TRBJ2-1, with a possible D match to TRBD2 (5 bases). CDR3 length equals 12 residues. The V and J ends lost 1 base and 9 bases respectively, with 7 bases between them. CDR1 SGHTA and CDR2 FQGNSA come from the germline V gene. CDR3 loop: CASSLGGSEQFF. The DNA of the CDR3 is TGTGCCAGCAGCTTAGGTGGGAGTGAGCAGTTCTTC.

This clone was recorded only once. DNA for the CDR3: TGCGCCAGCGTTGACAGCTCTGGGGCCAACGTCCTGACTTTC. It translates to CASVDSSGANVLTF. The chain carries TRBV5-1 and TRBJ2-6, with D possibly TRBD1 on 5 matching bases. V lost 7 bases and J lost 0, with 8 bases in between. Germline CDR1 reads SGHRS; CDR2 reads YFSETQ. The CDR3 contains 14 residues.

In its sample, this clone was seen a few times. The chain carries TRBV2 and TRBJ1-5; 7 positions agree with TRBD1. The CDR3 is 15 residues long. J lost 6 bases, V lost 4 bases, and 9 bases had no gene match. CDR1 is SNHLY and CDR2 is FYNNEI in the germline V gene. The CDR3 nucleotides read TGTGCCAGCAGTGGAGGACAGGTCGGGGCTCAGCCCCAGCATTTT. Protein sequence: CASSGGQVGAQPQHF.

The V call is TRBV5-4, the J call TRBJ1-1, with D tentatively TRBD1 (6 bases). CDR1 is SGHNT and CDR2 is YYREEE in the germline V gene (reference sequence). There are 15 residues in the CDR3. The V end was cut by 2 bases, the J end by 1 base, with 12 bases between. The CDR3: CASSLTGLGNTEAFF. The CDR3 bases are TGTGCCAGCAGCTTAACAGGGCTGGGGAACACTGAAGCTTTCTTT.

In its sample, this clone was seen once. The chain combines TRBV6-5 with TRBJ2-1, with D unresolved. The CDR3 is 15 amino acids. Trimming pared 2 bases from V and 0 bases from J, leaving 8 bases between. Germline V lookup: CDR1 MNHEY, CDR2 SVGAGI. CDR3 nucleotide sequence: TGTGCCAGCAGTTACCAGTGGAGCTCCTACAATGAGCAGTTCTTC. It encodes CASSYQWSSYNEQFF.